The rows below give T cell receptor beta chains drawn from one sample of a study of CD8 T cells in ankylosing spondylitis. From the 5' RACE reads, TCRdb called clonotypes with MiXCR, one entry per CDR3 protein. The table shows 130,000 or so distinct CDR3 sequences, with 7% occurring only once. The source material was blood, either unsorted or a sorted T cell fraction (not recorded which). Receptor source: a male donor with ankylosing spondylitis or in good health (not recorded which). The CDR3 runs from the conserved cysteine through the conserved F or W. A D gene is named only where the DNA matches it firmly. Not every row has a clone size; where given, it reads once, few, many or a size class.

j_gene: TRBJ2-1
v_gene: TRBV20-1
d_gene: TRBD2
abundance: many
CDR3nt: TGCAGTGCTAGACCCCCGGGACTAGCGGGCAATGAGCAGTTCTTC
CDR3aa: CSARPPGLAGNEQFF

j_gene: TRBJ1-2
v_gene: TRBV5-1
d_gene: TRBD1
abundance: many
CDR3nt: TGCGCCAGCAGCTTGGCCCCAGGGGGCGAGTTGGGCTACACCTTC
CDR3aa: CASSLAPGGELGYTF

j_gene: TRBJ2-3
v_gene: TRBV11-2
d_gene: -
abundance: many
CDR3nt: TGTGCCAGCAGCCCACATCCGGGGACCTCTAGCACAGATACGCAGTATTTT
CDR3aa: CASSPHPGTSSTDTQYF

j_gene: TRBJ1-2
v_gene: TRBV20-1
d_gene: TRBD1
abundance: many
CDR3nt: TGCAGTGCAAAGACAGGGACCAACTATGGCTACACCTTC
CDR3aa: CSAKTGTNYGYTF

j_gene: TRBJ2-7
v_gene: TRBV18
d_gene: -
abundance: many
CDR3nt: TGTGCCAGCTCACCACGGGCAGCCTACGAGCAGTACTTC
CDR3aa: CASSPRAAYEQYF

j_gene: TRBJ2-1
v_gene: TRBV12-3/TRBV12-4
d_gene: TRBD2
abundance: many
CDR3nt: TGTGCCAGCAGTTCGGGACTAGCGGGAGACTACAATGAGCAGTTCTTC
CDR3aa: CASSSGLAGDYNEQFF

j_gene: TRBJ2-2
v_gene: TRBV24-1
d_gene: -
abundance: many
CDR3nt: TGTGCCACCAACCGGGACGGTGACACCGGGGAGCTGTTTTTT
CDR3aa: CATNRDGDTGELFF

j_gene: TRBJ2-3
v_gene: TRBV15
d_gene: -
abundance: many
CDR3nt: TGTGCCACCAGCACAGCGGGTACGCAGTATTTT
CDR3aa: CATSTAGTQYF

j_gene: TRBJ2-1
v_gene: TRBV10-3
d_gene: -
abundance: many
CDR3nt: TGTGCCATCAGTGAGCCCGTAGCGGACTACTACAATGAGCAGTTCTTC
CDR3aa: CAISEPVADYYNEQFF

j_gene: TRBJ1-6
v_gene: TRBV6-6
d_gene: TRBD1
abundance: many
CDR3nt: TGTGCCACATCGGGACAGGGGGTTTCACCCCTCCACTTT
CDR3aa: CATSGQGVSPLHF

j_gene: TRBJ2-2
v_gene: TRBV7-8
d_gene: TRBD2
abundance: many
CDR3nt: TGTGCCAGCAGCTCAAACGGGGGGGCCGGTACCGGGGAGCTGTTTTTT
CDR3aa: CASSSNGGAGTGELFF

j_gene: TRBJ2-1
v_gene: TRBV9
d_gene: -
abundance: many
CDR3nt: TGTGCCAGCAGTGACGGTCCTAAGGAGTCCTACAATGAGCAGTTCTTC
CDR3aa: CASSDGPKESYNEQFF

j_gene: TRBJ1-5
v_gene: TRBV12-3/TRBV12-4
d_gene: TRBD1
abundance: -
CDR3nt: TGTGCCAGCAGTGCCGGGACAGGCTTTTCCCTGGGCAATCAGCCCCAGCATTTT
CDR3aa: CASSAGTGFSLGNQPQHF

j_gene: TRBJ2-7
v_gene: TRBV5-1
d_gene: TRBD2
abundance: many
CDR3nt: TGCGCCAGCAGCCCCCTTAGCGGGAGGTACGAGCAGTACTTC
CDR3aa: CASSPLSGRYEQYF

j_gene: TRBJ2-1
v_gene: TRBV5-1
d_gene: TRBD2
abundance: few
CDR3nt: TGCGCCAGCAGCTGGGGGCTAGCGGGAGGTGACGAGCAGTTCTTC
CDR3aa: CASSWGLAGGDEQFF

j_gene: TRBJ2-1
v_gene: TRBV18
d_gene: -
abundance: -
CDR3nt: TGTGCCAGCTCCCCCATGGTGCTGGGCGGCAATGAGCAGTTCTTC
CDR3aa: CASSPMVLGGNEQFF

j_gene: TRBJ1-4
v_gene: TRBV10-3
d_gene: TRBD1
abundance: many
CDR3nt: TGTGCCATCAGTTGGGACAGGGGGGATGAAAAACTGTTTTTT
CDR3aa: CAISWDRGDEKLFF

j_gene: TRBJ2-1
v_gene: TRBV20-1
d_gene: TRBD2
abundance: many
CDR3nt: TGCAGTGCTAGTAGCGGGAGGGCTAGCTCCTACAATGAGCAGTTCTTC
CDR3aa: CSASSGRASSYNEQFF

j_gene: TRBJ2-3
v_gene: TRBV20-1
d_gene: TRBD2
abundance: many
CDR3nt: TGCAGTGCTCGGAGAGCGGGAAGCACAGATACGCAGTATTTT
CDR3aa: CSARRAGSTDTQYF

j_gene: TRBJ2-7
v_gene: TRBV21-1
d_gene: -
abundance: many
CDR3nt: TGTGCCAGCACCCCGGGACGAGCGCTCTACGAGCAGTACTTC
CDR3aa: CASTPGRALYEQYF

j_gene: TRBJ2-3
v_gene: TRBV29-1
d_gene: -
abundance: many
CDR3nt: TGCAGCGTTCAACTACGGCAGTTTAGCACAGATACGCAGTATTTT
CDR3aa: CSVQLRQFSTDTQYF

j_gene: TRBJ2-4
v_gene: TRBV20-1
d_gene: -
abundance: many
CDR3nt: TGCAGTGCCAACAGGGATCACATTCAGTACTTC
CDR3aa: CSANRDHIQYF

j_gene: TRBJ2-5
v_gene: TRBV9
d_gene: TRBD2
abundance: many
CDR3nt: TGTGCCAGCAGCGGCAGGACTAGCGGGGGTGGAGAGACCCAGTACTTC
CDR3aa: CASSGRTSGGGETQYF

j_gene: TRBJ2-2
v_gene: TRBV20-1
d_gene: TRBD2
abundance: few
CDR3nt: TGCAGTGCTACCGTCTATCGCGCGCTTTCTAGCGGGAGGGGGACCGGGGAGCTGTTTTTT
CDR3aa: CSATVYRALSSGRGTGELFF

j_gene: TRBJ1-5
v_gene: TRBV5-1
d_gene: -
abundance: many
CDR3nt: TGCGCCAGCAGCCTACAAGGCCTCAATCAGCCCCAGCATTTT
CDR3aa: CASSLQGLNQPQHF

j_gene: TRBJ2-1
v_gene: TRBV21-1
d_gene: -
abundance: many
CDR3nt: TGTGCCAGCAGCAAGGGACAGGGTGGCGGGAGGGACTCTGGTAATGAGCAGTTCTTC
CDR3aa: CASSKGQGGGRDSGNEQFF

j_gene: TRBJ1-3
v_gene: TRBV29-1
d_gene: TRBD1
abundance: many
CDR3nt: TGCAGCGTTGTTGACACAGGGGCTGGAAACACCATATATTTT
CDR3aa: CSVVDTGAGNTIYF

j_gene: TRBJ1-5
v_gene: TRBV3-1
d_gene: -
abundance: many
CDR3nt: TGTGCCAGCAGTCTCCAGGGAGAAGGCAATCAGCCCCAGCATTTT
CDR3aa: CASSLQGEGNQPQHF

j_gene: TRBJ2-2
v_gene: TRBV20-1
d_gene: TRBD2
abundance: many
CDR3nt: TGCAGTGCTATTAGGACTAGCGGGGGGGTGGTTCACGGGGAGCTGTTTTTT
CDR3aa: CSAIRTSGGVVHGELFF

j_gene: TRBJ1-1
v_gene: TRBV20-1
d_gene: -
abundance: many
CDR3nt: TGCAGTGCTAGATTCCCCGGAACTGAAGCTTTCTTT
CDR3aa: CSARFPGTEAFF

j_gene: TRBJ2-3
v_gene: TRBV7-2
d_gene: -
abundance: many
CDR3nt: TGTGCCAGCAGCTTACCGGGAGTGGGCACAGATACGCAGTATTTT
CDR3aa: CASSLPGVGTDTQYF

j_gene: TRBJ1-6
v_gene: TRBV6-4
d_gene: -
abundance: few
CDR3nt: TGTGCCAGCAGTGACGGCAGGGATAACTCACCCCTCCACTTT
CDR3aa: CASSDGRDNSPLHF

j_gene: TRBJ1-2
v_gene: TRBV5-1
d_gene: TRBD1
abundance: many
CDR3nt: TGCGCCAGCAGCTTTGGGACAGGGGAGCTCTATGGCTACACCTTC
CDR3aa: CASSFGTGELYGYTF

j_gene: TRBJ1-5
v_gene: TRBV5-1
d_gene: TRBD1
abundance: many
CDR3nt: TGCGCCACCGGGGGACAGGAGGTCACTAGCAATCAGCCCCAGCATTTT
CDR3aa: CATGGQEVTSNQPQHF

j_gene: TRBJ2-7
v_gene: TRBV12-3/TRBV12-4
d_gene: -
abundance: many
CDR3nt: TGTGCCAGCAGTCGCACGGACAGAGTGGGATACGAGCAGTACTTC
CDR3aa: CASSRTDRVGYEQYF

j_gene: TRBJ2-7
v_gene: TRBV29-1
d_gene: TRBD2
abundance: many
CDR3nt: TGCAGCGCCTCGCTAGCGGTAAGCTCCTACGAGCAGTACTTC
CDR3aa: CSASLAVSSYEQYF

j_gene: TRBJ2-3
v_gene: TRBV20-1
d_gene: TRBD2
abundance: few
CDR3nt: TGCAGTGCTAGAGATTTAGGGCGGGGGGCGGATACGCAGTATTTT
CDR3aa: CSARDLGRGADTQYF

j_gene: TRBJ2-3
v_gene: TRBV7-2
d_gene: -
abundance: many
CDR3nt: TGTGCCAGCAGCTTAGTCGGGATAGGGACAGATACGCAGTATTTT
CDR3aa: CASSLVGIGTDTQYF

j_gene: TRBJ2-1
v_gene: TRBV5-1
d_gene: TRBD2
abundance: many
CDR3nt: TGCGCCAGCAGTAGTTGGCGGGGGGCCACTGAGCAGTTCTTC
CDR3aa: CASSSWRGATEQFF

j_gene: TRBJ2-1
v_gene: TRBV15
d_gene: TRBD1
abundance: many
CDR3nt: TGTGCCACCAGAACAGGGGGGACCTACAATGAGCAGTTCTTC
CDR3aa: CATRTGGTYNEQFF

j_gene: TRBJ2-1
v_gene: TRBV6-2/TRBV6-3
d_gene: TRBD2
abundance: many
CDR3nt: TGTGCCAGCAGAGTCGGACTAGCGGTCTTCGGTGAGCAGTTCTTC
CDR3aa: CASRVGLAVFGEQFF

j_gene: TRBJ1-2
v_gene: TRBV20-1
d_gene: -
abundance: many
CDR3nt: TGCAGTGCGACTGCGGGGGACAAGGGCTACACCTTC
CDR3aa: CSATAGDKGYTF

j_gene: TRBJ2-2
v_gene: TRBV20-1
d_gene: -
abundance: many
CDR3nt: TGCAGTGTTCCCTTGAACACCGGGGAGCTGTTTTTT
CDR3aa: CSVPLNTGELFF

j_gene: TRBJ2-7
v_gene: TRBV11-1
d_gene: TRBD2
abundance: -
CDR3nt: TGTGCCAGCAGCTTTTTACTAGCGGGAGTCCCAGGAAGCTACGAGCAGTACTTC
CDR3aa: CASSFLLAGVPGSYEQYF

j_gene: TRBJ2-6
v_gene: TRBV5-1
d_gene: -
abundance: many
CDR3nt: TGCGCCAGCAGCTTGGCCCAGCTATCTGGGGCCAACGTCCTGACTTTC
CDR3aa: CASSLAQLSGANVLTF

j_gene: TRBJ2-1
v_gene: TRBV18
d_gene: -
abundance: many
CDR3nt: TGTGCCAGCTCACCCCCGGGGGTCGATGAGCAGTTCTTC
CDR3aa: CASSPPGVDEQFF

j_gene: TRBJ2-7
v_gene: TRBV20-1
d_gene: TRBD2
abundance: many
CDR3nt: TGCAGTGGAGCGGGAGGCTACGAGCAGTACTTC
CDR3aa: CSGAGGYEQYF

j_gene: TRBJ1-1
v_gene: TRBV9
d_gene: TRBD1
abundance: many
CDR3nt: TGTGCCAGCAGCGGCCGGGACAGGGGGAACACTGAAGCTTTCTTT
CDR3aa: CASSGRDRGNTEAFF

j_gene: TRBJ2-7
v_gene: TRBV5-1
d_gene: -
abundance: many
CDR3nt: TGCGCCAGCAGCTTGGCTGGGACTCAGCCTCCCTTCGAGCAGTACTTC
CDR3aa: CASSLAGTQPPFEQYF

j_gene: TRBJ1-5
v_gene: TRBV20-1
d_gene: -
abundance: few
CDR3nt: TGCAGTGCTAGGAGTAGGGAAAGCAATCAGCCCCAGCATTTT
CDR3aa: CSARSRESNQPQHF

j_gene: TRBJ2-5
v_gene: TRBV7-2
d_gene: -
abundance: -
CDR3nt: TGTGCCAGCAGCTTAGGGTTGGCGGAGAACCAGTACTTC
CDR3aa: CASSLGLAENQYF

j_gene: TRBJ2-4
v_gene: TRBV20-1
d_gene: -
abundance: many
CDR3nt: TGCAGTGCCATGAGGGTTCCAATAGCCAAAAACATTCAGTACTTC
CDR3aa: CSAMRVPIAKNIQYF